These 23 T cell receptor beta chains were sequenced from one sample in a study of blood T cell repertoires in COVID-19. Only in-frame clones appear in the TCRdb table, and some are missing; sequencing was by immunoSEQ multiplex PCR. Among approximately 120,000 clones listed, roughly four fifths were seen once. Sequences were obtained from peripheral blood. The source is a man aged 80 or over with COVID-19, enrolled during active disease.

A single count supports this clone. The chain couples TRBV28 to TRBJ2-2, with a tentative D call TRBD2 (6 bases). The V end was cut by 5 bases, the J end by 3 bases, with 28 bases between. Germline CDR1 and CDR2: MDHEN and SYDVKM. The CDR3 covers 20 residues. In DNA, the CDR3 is TGTGCCAGCAGTCTGCCCTCTTTCGGGACTTACGAAAGTCACACCGGGGAGCTGTTTTTT. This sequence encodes CASSLPSFGTYESHTGELFF.

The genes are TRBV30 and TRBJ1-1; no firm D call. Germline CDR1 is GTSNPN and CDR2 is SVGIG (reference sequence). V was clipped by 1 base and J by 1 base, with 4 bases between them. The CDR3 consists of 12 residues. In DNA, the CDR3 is TGTGCCTGGAGTGCATGGAACACTGAAGCTTTCTTT. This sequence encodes CAWSAWNTEAFF.

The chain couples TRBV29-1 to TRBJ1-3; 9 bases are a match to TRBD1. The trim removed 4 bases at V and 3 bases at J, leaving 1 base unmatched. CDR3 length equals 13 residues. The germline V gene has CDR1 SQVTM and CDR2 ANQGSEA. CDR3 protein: CSVGGQGGNTIYF. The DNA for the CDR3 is TGCAGCGTTGGGGGACAGGGTGGAAACACCATATATTTT.

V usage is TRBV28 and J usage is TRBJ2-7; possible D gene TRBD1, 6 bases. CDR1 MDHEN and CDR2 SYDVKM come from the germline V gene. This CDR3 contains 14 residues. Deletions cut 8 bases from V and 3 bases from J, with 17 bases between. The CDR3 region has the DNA TGTGCCAGCCAAGCCCCAGGGGTCCTCTACGAGCAGTACTTC. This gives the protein CASQAPGVLYEQYF. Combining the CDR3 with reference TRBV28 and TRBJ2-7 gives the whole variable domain DVKVTQSSRYLVKRTGEKVFLECVQDMDHENMFWYRQDPGLGLRLIYFSYDVKMKEKGDIPEGYSVSREKKERFSLILESASTNQTSMYLCASQAPGVLYEQYFGPGTRLTVT.

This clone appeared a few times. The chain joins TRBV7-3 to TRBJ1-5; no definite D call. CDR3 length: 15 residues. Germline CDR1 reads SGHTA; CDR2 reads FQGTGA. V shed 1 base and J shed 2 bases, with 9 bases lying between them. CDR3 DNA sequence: TGTGCCAGCAGCTTAAACGGGGTGGGCAATCAGCCCCAGCATTTT. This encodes CASSLNGVGNQPQHF.

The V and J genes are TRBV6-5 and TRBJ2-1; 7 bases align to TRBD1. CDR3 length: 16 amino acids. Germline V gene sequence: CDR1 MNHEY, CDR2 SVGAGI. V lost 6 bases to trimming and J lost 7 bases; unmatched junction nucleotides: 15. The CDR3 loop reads CASSYALSDRSNEQFF. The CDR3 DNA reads TGTGCCAGCAGCTACGCCTTATCGGACAGGTCGAATGAGCAGTTCTTC.

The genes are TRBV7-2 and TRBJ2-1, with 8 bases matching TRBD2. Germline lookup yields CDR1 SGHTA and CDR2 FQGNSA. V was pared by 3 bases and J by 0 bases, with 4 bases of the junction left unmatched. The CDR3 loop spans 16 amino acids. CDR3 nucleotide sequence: TGTGCCAGCAGCTTCCCGAGCGGGGGCTCCTACAATGAGCAGTTCTTC. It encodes CASSFPSGGSYNEQFF.

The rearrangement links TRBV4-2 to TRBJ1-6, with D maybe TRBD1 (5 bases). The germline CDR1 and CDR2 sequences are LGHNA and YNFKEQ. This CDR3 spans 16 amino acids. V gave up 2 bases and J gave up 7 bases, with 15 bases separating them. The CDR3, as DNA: TGTGCCAGCAGCCAAAGCGGAGGGGCAGCGAATTCACCCCTCCACTTT. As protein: CASSQSGGAANSPLHF.

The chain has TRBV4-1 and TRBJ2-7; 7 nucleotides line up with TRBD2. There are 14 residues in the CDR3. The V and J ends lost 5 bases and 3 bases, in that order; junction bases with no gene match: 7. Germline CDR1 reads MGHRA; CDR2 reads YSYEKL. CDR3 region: CASSRELAFYEQYF. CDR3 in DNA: TGCGCCAGCAGCAGAGAACTAGCGTTCTACGAGCAGTACTTC.

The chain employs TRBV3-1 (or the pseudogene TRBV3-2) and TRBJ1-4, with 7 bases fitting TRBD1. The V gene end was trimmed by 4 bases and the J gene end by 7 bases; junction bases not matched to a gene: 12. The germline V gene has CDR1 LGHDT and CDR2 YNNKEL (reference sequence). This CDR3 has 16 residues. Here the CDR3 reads CASSLVATGLIEKLFF. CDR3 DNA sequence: TGTGCCAGCAGCCTTGTCGCGACAGGGCTTATTGAAAAACTGTTTTTT.

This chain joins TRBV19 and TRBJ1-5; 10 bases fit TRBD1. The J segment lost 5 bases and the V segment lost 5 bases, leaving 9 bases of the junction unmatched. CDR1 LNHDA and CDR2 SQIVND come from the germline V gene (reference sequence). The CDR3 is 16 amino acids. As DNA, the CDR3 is TGTGCCAGTAGTGTTACCGGGACAGGGGTCCATCAGCCCCAGCATTTT. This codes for CASSVTGTGVHQPQHF.

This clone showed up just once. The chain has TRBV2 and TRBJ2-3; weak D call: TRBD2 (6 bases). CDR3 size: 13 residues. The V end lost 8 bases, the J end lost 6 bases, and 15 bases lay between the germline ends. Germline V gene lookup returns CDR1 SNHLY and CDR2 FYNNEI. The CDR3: CASAPRGSDTQYF. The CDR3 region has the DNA TGTGCCAGCGCCCCTCGGGGGTCGGATACGCAGTATTTT.

CDR3 DNA sequence: TGTGCCAGCAGTTACTCGACAGGGGCCACTGAAGCTTTCTTT. This gives the protein CASSYSTGATEAFF. This chain links TRBV6-5 with TRBJ1-1, with 8 nucleotides matching TRBD1. Trimming removed 0 bases from V and 4 bases from J; junction bases left unmatched: 1. Germline CDR1 is MNHEY and CDR2 is SVGAGI. CDR3 length: 14 amino acids.

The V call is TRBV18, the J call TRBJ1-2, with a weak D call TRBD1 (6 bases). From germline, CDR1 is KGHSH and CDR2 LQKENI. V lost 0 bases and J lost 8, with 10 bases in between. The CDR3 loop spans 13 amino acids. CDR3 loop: CASSPPSGVGYTF. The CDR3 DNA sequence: TGTGCCAGCTCACCACCGTCAGGGGTCGGCTACACCTTC.

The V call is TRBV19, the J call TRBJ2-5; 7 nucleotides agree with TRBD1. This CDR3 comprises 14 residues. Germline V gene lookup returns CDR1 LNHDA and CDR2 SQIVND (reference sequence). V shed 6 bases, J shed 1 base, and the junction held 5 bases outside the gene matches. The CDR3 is CASRRDRAQETQYF. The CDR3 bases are TGTGCCAGTAGGAGAGACAGGGCCCAAGAGACCCAGTACTTC.

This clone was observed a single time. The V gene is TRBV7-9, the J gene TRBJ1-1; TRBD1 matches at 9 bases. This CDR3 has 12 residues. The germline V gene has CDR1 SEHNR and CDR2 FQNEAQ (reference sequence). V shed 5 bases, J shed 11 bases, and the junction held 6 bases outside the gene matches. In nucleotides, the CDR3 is TGTGCCAGCAGCACCCGGGACAGGGCGGCTTTCTTT. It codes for CASSTRDRAAFF. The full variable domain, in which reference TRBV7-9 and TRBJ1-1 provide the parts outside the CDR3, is DTGVSQNPRHKITKRGQNVTFRCDPISEHNRLYWYRQTLGQGPEFLTYFQNEAQLEKSRLLSDRFSAERPKGSFSTLEIQRTEQGDSAMYLCASSTRDRAAFFGQGTRLTVV.

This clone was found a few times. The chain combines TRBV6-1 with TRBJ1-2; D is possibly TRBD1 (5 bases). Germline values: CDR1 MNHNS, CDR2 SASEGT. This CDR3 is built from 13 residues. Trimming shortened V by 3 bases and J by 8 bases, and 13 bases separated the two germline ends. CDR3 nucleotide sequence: TGTGCCAGCAGTGAGCAGGGCTTGCGGGGCTACACCTTC. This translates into CASSEQGLRGYTF.

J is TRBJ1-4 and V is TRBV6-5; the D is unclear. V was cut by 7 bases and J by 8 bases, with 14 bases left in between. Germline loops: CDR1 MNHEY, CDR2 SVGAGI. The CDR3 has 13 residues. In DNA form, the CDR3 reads TGTGCCAGCAAACCGCTAAGCGCGGAAAAACTGTTTTTT. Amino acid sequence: CASKPLSAEKLFF.

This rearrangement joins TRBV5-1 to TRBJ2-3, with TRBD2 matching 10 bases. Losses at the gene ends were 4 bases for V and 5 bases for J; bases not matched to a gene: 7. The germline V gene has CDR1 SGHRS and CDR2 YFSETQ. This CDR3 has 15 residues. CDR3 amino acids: CASSDASGSIDTQYF. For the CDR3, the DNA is TGCGCCAGCAGCGACGCTAGCGGGAGTATAGATACGCAGTATTTT.

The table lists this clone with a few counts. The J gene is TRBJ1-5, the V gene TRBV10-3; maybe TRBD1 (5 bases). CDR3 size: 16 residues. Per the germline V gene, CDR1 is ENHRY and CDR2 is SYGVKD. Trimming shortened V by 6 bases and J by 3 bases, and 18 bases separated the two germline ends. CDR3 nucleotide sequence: TGTGCCATCAGAAATGGAGAGGGGCGGGACAATCAGCCCCAGCATTTT. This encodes CAIRNGEGRDNQPQHF.

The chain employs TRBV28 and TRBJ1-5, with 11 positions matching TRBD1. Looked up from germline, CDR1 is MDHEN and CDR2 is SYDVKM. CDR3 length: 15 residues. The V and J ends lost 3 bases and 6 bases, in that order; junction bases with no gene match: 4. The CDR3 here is CASSLGQGVSQPQHF. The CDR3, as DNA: TGTGCCAGCAGTTTGGGACAGGGGGTTAGTCAGCCCCAGCATTTT.

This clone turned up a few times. CDR3: CASSRQGGDTEAFF. The CDR3 DNA sequence: TGTGCCAGCAGCAGACAGGGGGGAGACACTGAAGCTTTCTTT. V gene TRBV7-2 combines with J gene TRBJ1-1; 9 bases agree with TRBD1. The CDR3 totals 14 residues. J was trimmed by 3 bases and V by 5 bases; bases with no gene match: 4. CDR1 is SGHTA and CDR2 is FQGNSA in the germline V gene.

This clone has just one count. DNA for the CDR3: TGTGCCAGCAGCTTAGGAAGCCAGGTCGAAGCTTTCTTT. Encoded protein: CASSLGSQVEAFF. The V and J genes are TRBV11-2 and TRBJ1-1, with D unresolved. The CDR3 sequence is 13 residues long. Germline assignment: CDR1 SGHAT and CDR2 FQNNGV. Trimming removed 1 base at V and 8 bases at J, with 11 bases between.